Following are 20 T cell receptor beta chains from one sample sequenced in a study of blood T cells in healthy people across ages. Primed by a sample-barcoded 5' primer and a J-beta primer mix, a second PCR proceeded for roughly 6 to 12 cycles. One entry per CDR3 protein results from TCRdb running MiXCR on the 5' RACE reads. The table records 700,000 to 950,000 distinct CDR3 sequences, roughly 41% of them present only once. The sample consisted of blood. The receptors were sampled from a woman aged 60-75 years in good health.

The CDR3 DNA is TGTGCCAGCAGCCAACCCGGGACAGGGGTTTATGGCTACACCTTC. Protein product: CASSQPGTGVYGYTF. The chain joins TRBV3-1 to TRBJ1-2; the match to TRBD1 covers 10 bases. Germline values: CDR1 LGHDT, CDR2 YNNKEL (reference sequence). CDR3 length: 15 residues. J gave up 5 bases and V 2 bases, and 5 bases lay outside the gene matches.

As to this clonotype: A much larger clone differs by one base, so this may be a read error. The rearrangement joins TRBV24-1 to TRBJ2-5; D is ambiguous. The germline V gene has CDR1 KGHDR and CDR2 SFDVKD. The CDR3 loop spans 15 amino acids. The CDR3 loop is CATCDNGSPQETQYF. The CDR3, as DNA: TGTGCCACCTGTGACAACGGCAGCCCCCAAGAGACCCAGTACTTC.

Only a few counts were recorded for this clonotype. The chain joins TRBV18 to TRBJ2-1; 7 bases align to TRBD1. V gave up 5 bases and J gave up 8 bases; unmatched junction bases: 6. The CDR3 has 13 amino acids. Germline V gives CDR1 KGHSH, CDR2 LQKENI. CDR3 residues: CASSATQGDEQFF. The CDR3 coding sequence is TGTGCCAGCTCAGCCACTCAGGGGGATGAGCAGTTCTTC.

This chain uses TRBV18 with TRBJ2-5; D tentatively fits TRBD1 or TRBD2 (5 bases each). V shed 5 bases and J shed 2 bases, with 9 bases lying between them. The CDR3 loop spans 13 amino acids. The germline V gene has CDR1 KGHSH and CDR2 LQKENI. CDR3 sequence: CASSNRRQETQYF. The CDR3 nucleotides read TGTGCCAGCTCAAACAGGAGGCAAGAGACCCAGTACTTC.

This clonotype was found once. The chain uses TRBV3-1 and TRBJ2-5, with D tentatively TRBD1 (6 bases). Trimming removed 0 bases from V and 2 bases from J, with 13 bases in between. The CDR3 totals 16 residues. The germline gives CDR1 LGHDT, CDR2 YNNKEL (reference sequence). The CDR3 DNA reads TGTGCCAGCAGCCAAGAGAGGGACACTCATCAAGAGACCCAGTACTTC. Encoded protein: CASSQERDTHQETQYF.

This clonotype was detected ten times or more. V is TRBV29-1 and J is TRBJ2-1; 9 positions agree with TRBD2. CDR3 length equals 15 residues. V was pared by 4 bases and J by 0 bases, with 4 bases of the junction left unmatched. CDR1 is SQVTM and CDR2 is ANQGSEA in the germline V gene. The CDR3: CSVGPSGDSYNEQFF. DNA for the CDR3: TGCAGCGTTGGACCTAGCGGGGACTCCTACAATGAGCAGTTCTTC.

Details on this clonotype: A read error may be the cause here, since a much bigger clone is one base away. This rearrangement joins TRBV7-3 to TRBJ2-7, with D hard to call. V was clipped by 5 bases and J by 2 bases, with 13 bases between them. Germline values: CDR1 SGHTA, CDR2 FQGTGA. The CDR3 has 14 amino acids. CDR3 region: CASSQSGPTYEQYF. CDR3 sequence (DNA): TGTGCCAGCAGCCAATCAGGCCCTACCTACGAGCAGTACTTC.

In its sample, this clonotype was seen many times. This chain links TRBV29-1 with TRBJ1-4, with D maybe TRBD1 (5 bases). Germline V CDR1 and CDR2: SQVTM, ANQGSEA. The CDR3 spans 14 residues. V was clipped by 4 bases and J by 8 bases, with 17 bases between them. The CDR3 reads CSVGGSGTGEKLFF. CDR3 bases: TGCAGCGTTGGGGGATCAGGGACTGGGGAAAAACTGTTTTTT.

This clonotype came up a few times. This chain joins TRBV27 and TRBJ2-1; weak D call: TRBD2 (6 bases). The CDR3 is 11 amino acids. The V end lost 6 bases, the J end lost 10 bases, and 10 bases lay between the germline ends. Germline V gene lookup returns CDR1 MNHEY and CDR2 SMNVEV (reference sequence). CDR3 sequence: CASRGRGEQFF. The CDR3 DNA follows: TGTGCCAGCAGGGGTCGGGGGGAGCAGTTCTTC.

The chain combines TRBV28 with TRBJ1-3; D unclear. The CDR3 totals 13 residues. Trimming shortened V by 3 bases and J by 6 bases, and 9 bases separated the two germline ends. Per the germline V gene, CDR1 is MDHEN and CDR2 is SYDVKM. The CDR3 bases are TGTGCCAGCAGTTTTCGGGCACTAAACACCATATATTTT. Amino acids: CASSFRALNTIYF.

This clonotype was counted a few times. This chain links TRBV25-1 with TRBJ2-5; TRBD1 matches 9 bases. Germline V gene data show CDR1 as MGHDK and CDR2 as SYGVNS. Unmatched junction bases numbered 11, after V lost 6 bases and J lost 3 bases. The CDR3 is 16 amino acids. The CDR3 bases are TGTGCCAGCAGCCGACCGGCCGGGACAGGGAAAGAGACCCAGTACTTC. Translated: CASSRPAGTGKETQYF.

The chain combines TRBV3-1 with TRBJ2-3; possible D gene TRBD2, 5 bases. This CDR3 contains 16 residues. CDR1 is LGHDT and CDR2 is YNNKEL in the germline V gene (reference sequence). The ends were cut back, 5 bases at V and 1 base at J, with 16 bases in the middle. This chain's CDR3 is CASSFKAGLGTDTQYF. The CDR3 DNA sequence: TGTGCCAGCAGCTTCAAGGCGGGTTTGGGCACAGATACGCAGTATTTT.

Concerning this clonotype itself: Its ends do not fully match the called genes, so a read error is possible. This chain uses TRBV4-3 with TRBJ1-6; possibly TRBD1 for D (6 bases). The CDR3 is made up of 13 amino acids. Germline CDR1 is LGHNA and CDR2 is YSLEER. The CDR3 DNA reads as TGCGCCAGCAGCCAGGCAGGGGACTCACCCCCCCACTTT. Protein: CASSQAGDSPPHF.

Regarding this clonotype: A read error is possible here, since a much larger clone lies one base away. The J gene is TRBJ2-3, the V gene TRBV10-3; no reliable D call. V was shortened by 10 bases and J by 2 bases, with 13 bases between the two germline ends. The germline V gene encodes CDR1 ENHRY and CDR2 SYGVKD. The CDR3 extends over 13 amino acids. CDR3 sequence reads: CASNDPDTDTQYF. The CDR3 region has the DNA TGTGCCAGCAACGATCCCGACACAGATACGCAGTATTTT.

The sample holds one count of this clonotype. An end of the junction differs from the germline gene, which may be a read error. The chain links TRBV13 to TRBJ2-5; the match to TRBD2 covers 7 bases. This CDR3 is 18 amino acids long. Germline V gene lookup returns CDR1 PRHDT and CDR2 FYEKMQ (reference sequence). The CDR3: CASSLRLRRAGNKETQYF. The CDR3 nucleotides read TGTGCTAGCAGCTTAAGGTTGCGCCGAGCGGGGAACAAAGAGACCCAGTACTTC.

The chain joins TRBV18 to TRBJ2-7; D ambiguous. The V end lost 3 bases, the J end lost 5 bases, and 11 bases lay between the germline ends. Germline V gene sequence: CDR1 KGHSH, CDR2 LQKENI. The CDR3 sequence is 13 residues long. The CDR3 loop is CASSPASENEQYF. DNA for the CDR3: TGTGCCAGCTCACCCGCAAGCGAGAACGAGCAGTACTTC.

This chain uses TRBV9 with TRBJ1-2; D ambiguous. The ends were cut back, 4 bases at V and 10 bases at J, with 29 bases in the middle. This CDR3 has 17 residues. Germline V lookup: CDR1 SGDLS, CDR2 YYNGEE. Written as DNA, the CDR3 is TGTGCCAGCAGCCCGGTCAGGAGCGCCTATATTCTGGGTGACTACACCTTC. Translated, it gives CASSPVRSAYILGDYTF. Drawing the rest from reference TRBV9 and TRBJ1-2, the complete variable domain is DSGVTQTPKHLITATGQRVTLRCSPRSGDLSVYWYQQSLDQGLQFLIQYYNGEERAKGNILERFSAQQFPDLHSELNLSSLELGDSALYFCASSPVRSAYILGDYTFGSGTRLTVV.

The chain employs TRBV4-1 and TRBJ2-7; tentative D call: TRBD2 (5 bases). The CDR3 loop spans 14 amino acids. V lost 5 bases and J lost 7, with 18 bases in between. Germline-derived CDR1 and CDR2 are MGHRA and YSYEKL. The DNA of the CDR3 is TGCGCCAGCAGCTTCGACTACCTCTCCGGAGAGCAGTACTTC. Protein product: CASSFDYLSGEQYF.

V and J are TRBV3-1 and TRBJ1-5; unclear D gene. Germline-derived CDR1 and CDR2 are LGHDT and YNNKEL (reference sequence). The CDR3 has 14 amino acids. V dropped 1 base and J dropped 4 bases, with 8 bases sitting between them. This CDR3 is CASSQGVRNQPQHF. The CDR3 region has the DNA TGTGCCAGCAGCCAAGGGGTGAGGAATCAGCCCCAGCATTTT.

This chain uses TRBV19 with TRBJ2-7, with 7 bases lining up with TRBD2. The J segment lost 0 bases and the V segment lost 6 bases, leaving 5 bases of the junction unmatched. CDR3 length equals 14 residues. The germline CDR1 and CDR2 sequences are LNHDA and SQIVND (reference sequence). The chain's CDR3 is CASRREGSSYEQYF. CDR3 bases: TGTGCCAGTAGGAGGGAGGGAAGCTCCTACGAGCAGTACTTC.